The next 24 T cell receptor beta chains were all read from a single sample in a study of T cell repertoires in cytomegalovirus infection. TCRdb re-called the reads through MiXCR, storing one row per CDR3 protein. The table has fewer than 250,000 distinct CDR3 sequences, more than 9% seen once. The material sequenced was PBMCs. The receptors stem from a human donor in good health (CMV status not recorded). Some clones in this sample may be carry-over from other donors' samples.

This clonotype has ten or more counts. This sequence joins TRBV7-2 and TRBJ2-3, with D maybe TRBD2 (6 bases). Trimming took 3 bases from V and 7 from J, leaving 17 bases between them. CDR1 is SGHTA, CDR2 FQGNSA, per germline. This CDR3 contains 15 residues. The CDR3 protein is CASSLGGWQTYTQYF. The CDR3 DNA reads as TGTGCCAGCAGCTTGGGGGGATGGCAGACCTATACGCAGTATTTT.

This clonotype was observed a handful of times. The chain couples TRBV5-1 to TRBJ1-1; 9 bases line up with TRBD1. V was pared by 5 bases and J by 1 base, with 3 bases of the junction left unmatched. There are 14 residues in the CDR3. Per germline, CDR1 SGHRS and CDR2 YFSETQ. The CDR3 nucleotides are TGCGCCAGCAGAGGACAGGGGCAGAACACTGAAGCTTTCTTT. This encodes CASRGQGQNTEAFF.

This clonotype was counted ten times or more. The chain couples TRBV11-2 to TRBJ1-2, with D perhaps matching TRBD1 (6 bases). With 3 bases removed from V and 0 bases from J, the gap between germline ends came to 8 bases. CDR1 and CDR2 from the germline V gene are SGHAT and FQNNGV. The CDR3 has 14 amino acids. This chain's CDR3 is CASSLTGTNYGYTF. The CDR3 DNA is TGTGCCAGCAGCTTGACAGGCACTAACTATGGCTACACCTTC.

The sample holds a few counts of this clonotype. The chain couples TRBV20-1 to TRBJ2-1, with 10 positions matching TRBD1. V lost 6 bases and J lost 9; bases outside the gene matches: 14. The CDR3 covers 15 residues. Looked up from germline, CDR1 is DFQATT and CDR2 is SNEGSKA (reference sequence). CDR3 sequence (DNA): TGCAGTGCGTCCGGCCGGGACAGGGGATTGGGTGAGCAGTTCTTC. It codes for CSASGRDRGLGEQFF.

This clonotype was seen at least ten times. The chain carries TRBV6-5 and TRBJ2-6; TRBD2 aligns across 7 bases. This CDR3 spans 17 amino acids. The V gene's germline CDR1 is MNHEY and CDR2 SVGAGI. With 2 bases clipped from V and 0 bases from J, the junction kept 4 bases outside the gene matches. The DNA of the CDR3 is TGTGCCAGCAGTTACGGGGGGGTGATCTCTGGGGCCAACGTCCTGACTTTC. This sequence encodes CASSYGGVISGANVLTF.

Concerning this clonotype: This may arise from a read error, as a much more abundant clone is one base away. The CDR3 bases are TGTGCCAGCGGGCTCGACAGGGGGGTGAACACTGAAGCTTTCTTT. It is translated as CASGLDRGVNTEAFF. The genes are TRBV11-2 and TRBJ1-1, with TRBD1 matching 9 bases. Trimming at V came to 8 bases and at J to 0 bases, leaving 7 bases not matched to a gene. This CDR3 contains 15 residues. Germline V gene lookup returns CDR1 SGHAT and CDR2 FQNNGV.

This clonotype has only a few counts. The rearrangement joins TRBV4-1 to TRBJ1-1; the D gene is possibly TRBD1 (5 bases). The V gene lost 4 bases and the J gene lost 4 bases, with 16 bases spanning the gap. This CDR3 has 15 amino acids. CDR1 and CDR2 from the germline V gene are MGHRA and YSYEKL. The CDR3 sequence is CASSPRGALGTEAFF. The CDR3 DNA follows: TGCGCCAGCAGCCCCCGAGGGGCGTTGGGCACTGAAGCTTTCTTT.

The chain combines TRBV19 with TRBJ1-2; perhaps TRBD1 as D (6 bases). CDR3 length: 15 amino acids. Germline CDR1 is LNHDA and CDR2 is SQIVND (reference sequence). With 6 bases removed from V and 2 bases from J, the gap between germline ends came to 16 bases. The CDR3 loop reads CASSPARGPNYGYTF. CDR3 in DNA: TGTGCCAGTAGCCCGGCCCGGGGGCCGAACTATGGCTACACCTTC.

This clonotype was seen repeatedly, ten times or more. The J gene is TRBJ1-5, the V gene TRBV7-2, with TRBD1 matching over 9 bases. This CDR3 comprises 16 residues. Germline CDR1 reads SGHTA; CDR2 reads FQGNSA. The V gene end was trimmed by 5 bases and the J gene end by 1 base; junction bases not matched to a gene: 6. CDR3 protein: CASSPRQGGSNQPQHF. In nucleotides, the CDR3 is TGTGCCAGCAGCCCCAGACAGGGGGGGAGCAATCAGCCCCAGCATTTT.

The rearrangement uses TRBV18 and TRBJ1-3; D is possibly TRBD1 (5 bases). The germline V and J ends were trimmed by 2 bases and 0 bases, with 11 bases remaining between them. In germline, CDR1 is KGHSH, CDR2 LQKENI. CDR3 size: 16 residues. The CDR3 spells CASSPKQEISGNTIYF. The CDR3 bases are TGTGCCAGCTCACCAAAACAGGAGATCTCTGGAAACACCATATATTTT.

Ten or more counts support this clonotype. The V and J genes are TRBV6-2 or TRBV6-3 and TRBJ2-1; 7 bases match TRBD1. V dropped 6 bases and J dropped 4; count of bases not matched to a gene: 3. The germline CDR1 and CDR2 sequences are MNHEY and SVGEGT. The CDR3 contains 13 residues. For the CDR3, the DNA is TGTGCCAGCAGGCTGACAGGGTACAATGAGCAGTTCTTC. This encodes CASRLTGYNEQFF.

This clonotype came up many times. The rearrangement joins TRBV7-2 to TRBJ2-3, with 9 bases identical to TRBD1. CDR3 length: 17 amino acids. The junction had 7 bases not matched to a gene; V was cut back by 0 bases and J by 3 bases. Germline-derived CDR1 and CDR2 are SGHTA and FQGNSA. CDR3 sequence (DNA): TGTGCCAGCAGCTTAGCAAGTCAGACAGGGGGGACAGATACGCAGTATTTT. Its protein is CASSLASQTGGTDTQYF.

The table lists this clonotype with many counts. This chain connects TRBV11-2 to TRBJ2-5, with unresolved D. The V gene's germline CDR1 is SGHAT and CDR2 FQNNGV. The CDR3 loop spans 15 amino acids. The V end lost 1 base, the J end lost 2 bases, and 11 bases lay between the germline ends. CDR3 coding DNA: TGTGCCAGCAGCTTAGCTCTTGGACCGCAAGAGACCCAGTACTTC. Translating it yields CASSLALGPQETQYF.

The rearrangement uses TRBV14 and TRBJ2-5, with TRBD1 matching over 8 bases. Germline V gene sequence: CDR1 SGHDN, CDR2 FVKESK. This CDR3 is 14 amino acids long. V lost 5 bases and J lost 1; bases outside the gene matches: 3. The CDR3 here is CASSTGQVQETQYF. The DNA for the CDR3 is TGTGCCAGCAGCACGGGACAGGTCCAAGAGACCCAGTACTTC.

The J gene is TRBJ1-5, the V gene TRBV7-9, with 8 bases identical to TRBD1. V was pared by 1 base and J by 6 bases, with 11 bases of the junction left unmatched. The germline V gene has CDR1 SEHNR and CDR2 FQNEAQ (reference sequence). CDR3 length: 17 residues. CDR3 coding DNA: TGTGCCAGCAGCTTAGGGAACAGGGACAGGTCGGGTCAGCCCCAGCATTTT. Encoded protein: CASSLGNRDRSGQPQHF.

The chain has TRBV6-2 or TRBV6-3 and TRBJ2-1; TRBD2 might be the D (7 bases). Trimming shortened V by 2 bases and J by 7 bases, and 15 bases separated the two germline ends. This CDR3 contains 15 residues. From germline, CDR1 is MNHEY and CDR2 SVGEGT. The CDR3 DNA reads as TGTGCCAGCAGTTACGTCGGGGGGCAGAATAATGAGCAGTTCTTC. It specifies CASSYVGGQNNEQFF.

This clonotype has at least ten counts. This sequence joins TRBV4-2 and TRBJ1-4; 12 positions match TRBD1. This CDR3 has 19 amino acids. CDR1 is LGHNA, CDR2 YNFKEQ, per germline. The J segment lost 6 bases and the V segment lost 4 bases, leaving 15 bases of the junction unmatched. The chain's CDR3 is CASSRSSGTGGVIDEKLFF. The CDR3 nucleotides are TGTGCCAGCAGCCGATCGTCCGGGACAGGGGGCGTTATCGATGAAAAACTGTTTTTT.

This clonotype has just a few counts. The V call is TRBV29-1, the J call TRBJ1-2, with 10 bases that match TRBD1. The CDR3 extends over 15 amino acids. Germline loops: CDR1 SQVTM, CDR2 ANQGSEA. Unmatched junction bases numbered 14, after V lost 7 bases and J lost 6 bases. The CDR3 coding sequence is TGCAGCGCCGGCGAAAGACAGGGGGCGTTAAATGGCTACACCTTC. It encodes CSAGERQGALNGYTF.

This clonotype was seen at least ten times. The chain uses TRBV7-3 and TRBJ2-3; D not certain. V lost 3 bases, J lost 4 bases, and 8 bases lay in between. The CDR3 has 13 amino acids. Germline V CDR1 and CDR2: SGHTA, FQGTGA. The CDR3 loop is CASSLNGPDTQYF. The CDR3 nucleotides read TGTGCCAGCAGCTTGAATGGACCAGATACGCAGTATTTT.

V usage is TRBV20-1 and J usage is TRBJ2-3; either TRBD1 or TRBD2 may fit D (6 bases each). The V gene's germline CDR1 is DFQATT and CDR2 SNEGSKA (reference sequence). The CDR3 spans 16 residues. V was cut by 6 bases and J by 0 bases, with 19 bases left in between. CDR3 residues: CSAGGKGGSSTDTQYF. CDR3 DNA sequence: TGCAGTGCGGGTGGAAAGGGGGGTTCTAGCACAGATACGCAGTATTTT.

This clonotype has at least ten counts. This rearrangement joins TRBV7-2 to TRBJ2-7; D possibly corresponds to TRBD1 (6 bases). The CDR3 consists of 14 residues. Trimming took off 4 bases at V and 3 bases at J, with 13 bases between the two ends. Germline V lookup: CDR1 SGHTA, CDR2 FQGNSA. CDR3 protein: CASSSQTGVYEQYF. CDR3 sequence (DNA): TGTGCCAGCAGCTCTCAGACAGGAGTCTACGAGCAGTACTTC.

This clonotype was observed a handful of times. The rearrangement joins TRBV20-1 to TRBJ2-5; 8 bases are a match to TRBD1. V lost 5 bases and J lost 5; bases outside the gene matches: 7. Germline CDR1 reads DFQATT; CDR2 reads SNEGSKA (reference sequence). The CDR3 has 13 residues. CDR3 nucleotides: TGCAGTGCTCAGCCGACAGGGGAGGAGACCCAGTACTTC. It yields the protein CSAQPTGEETQYF.

This chain connects TRBV20-1 to TRBJ2-2; D assignment may be TRBD1 or TRBD2 (5 bases each). The CDR3 extends over 15 amino acids. The V end lost 6 bases, the J end lost 7 bases, and 21 bases lay between the germline ends. Germline loops: CDR1 DFQATT, CDR2 SNEGSKA (reference sequence). CDR3: CSAQPWDAPSGELFF. The CDR3 nucleotides read TGCAGTGCCCAACCCTGGGACGCTCCAAGCGGGGAGCTGTTTTTT.

This clonotype was recorded a few times. The rearrangement links TRBV10-3 to TRBJ2-6, with 12 bases fitting TRBD2. Germline lookup yields CDR1 ENHRY and CDR2 SYGVKD. The CDR3 is made up of 23 amino acids. V trimming: 1 base; J trimming: 0 bases; junction bases outside the gene matches: 16. CDR3 nucleotides: TGTGCCATCAGTGAGTTTCGACTAGCGGGGGACCGAAAAAAAAGCTCTGGGGCCAACGTCCTGACTTTC. This codes for CAISEFRLAGDRKKSSGANVLTF.